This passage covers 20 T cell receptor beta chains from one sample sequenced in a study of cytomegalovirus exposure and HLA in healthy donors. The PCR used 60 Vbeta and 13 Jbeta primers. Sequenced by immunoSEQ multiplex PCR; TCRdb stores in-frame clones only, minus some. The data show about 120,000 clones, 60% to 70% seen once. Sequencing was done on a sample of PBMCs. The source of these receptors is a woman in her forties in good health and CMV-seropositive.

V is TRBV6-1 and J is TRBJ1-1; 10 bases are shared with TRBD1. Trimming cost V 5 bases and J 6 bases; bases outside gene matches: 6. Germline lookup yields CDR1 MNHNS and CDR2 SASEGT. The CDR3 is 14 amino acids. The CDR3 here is CASSLDRGSAEAFF. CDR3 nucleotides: TGTGCCAGCAGTTTGGACAGGGGGTCGGCTGAAGCTTTCTTT.

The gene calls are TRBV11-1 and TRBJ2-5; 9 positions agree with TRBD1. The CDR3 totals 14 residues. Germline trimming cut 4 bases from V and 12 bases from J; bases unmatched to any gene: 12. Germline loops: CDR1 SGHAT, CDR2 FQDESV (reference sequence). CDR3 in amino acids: CASSSRDRATREYF. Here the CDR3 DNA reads TGTGCCAGCAGCTCCCGGGACAGGGCCACCCGGGAGTACTTC.

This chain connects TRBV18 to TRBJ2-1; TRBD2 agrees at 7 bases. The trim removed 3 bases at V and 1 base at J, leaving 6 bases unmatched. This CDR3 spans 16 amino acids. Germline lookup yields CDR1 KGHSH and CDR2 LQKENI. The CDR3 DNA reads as TGTGCCAGCTCACCGCAACTAGCGAATTCCTACAATGAGCAGTTCTTC. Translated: CASSPQLANSYNEQFF.

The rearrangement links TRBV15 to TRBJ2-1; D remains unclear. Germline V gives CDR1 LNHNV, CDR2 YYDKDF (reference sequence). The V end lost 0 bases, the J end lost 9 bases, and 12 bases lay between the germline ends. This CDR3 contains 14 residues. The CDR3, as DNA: TGTGCCACCAGCAGAGATAGTTCGGGTGGTGAGCAGTTCTTC. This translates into CATSRDSSGGEQFF.

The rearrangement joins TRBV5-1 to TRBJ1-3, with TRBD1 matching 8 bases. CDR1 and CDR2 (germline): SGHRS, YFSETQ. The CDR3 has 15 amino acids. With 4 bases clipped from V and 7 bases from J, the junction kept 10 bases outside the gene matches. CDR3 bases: TGCGCCAGCAGCGGCATAGGACAGGGTGCGAACACCATATATTTT. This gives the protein CASSGIGQGANTIYF.

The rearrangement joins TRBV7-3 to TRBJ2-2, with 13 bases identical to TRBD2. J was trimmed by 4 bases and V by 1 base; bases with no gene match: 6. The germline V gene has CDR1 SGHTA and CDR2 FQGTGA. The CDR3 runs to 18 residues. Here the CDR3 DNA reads TGTGCCAGCAGCTTAATAGCTCGGACTAGCGGGAGCACCGGGGAGCTGTTTTTT. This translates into CASSLIARTSGSTGELFF.

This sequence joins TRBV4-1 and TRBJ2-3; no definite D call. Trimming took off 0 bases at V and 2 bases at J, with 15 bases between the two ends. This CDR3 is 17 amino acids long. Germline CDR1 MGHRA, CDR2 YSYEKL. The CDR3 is CASSQDPLLPPTDTQYF. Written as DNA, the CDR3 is TGCGCCAGCAGCCAAGATCCTCTACTCCCCCCCACAGATACGCAGTATTTT.

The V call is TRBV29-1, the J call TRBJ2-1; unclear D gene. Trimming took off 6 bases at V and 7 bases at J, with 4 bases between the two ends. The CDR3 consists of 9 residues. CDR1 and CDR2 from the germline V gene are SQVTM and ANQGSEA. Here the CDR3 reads CSVQNEQFF. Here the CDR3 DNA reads TGCAGCGTCCAGAATGAGCAGTTCTTC.

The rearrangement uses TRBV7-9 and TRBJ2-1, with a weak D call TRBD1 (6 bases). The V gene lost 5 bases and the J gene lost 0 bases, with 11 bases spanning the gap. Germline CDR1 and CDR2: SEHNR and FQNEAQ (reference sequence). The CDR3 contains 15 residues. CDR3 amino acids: CASSETGSSYNEQFF. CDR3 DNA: TGTGCCAGCAGCGAGACAGGAAGCTCCTACAATGAGCAGTTCTTC.

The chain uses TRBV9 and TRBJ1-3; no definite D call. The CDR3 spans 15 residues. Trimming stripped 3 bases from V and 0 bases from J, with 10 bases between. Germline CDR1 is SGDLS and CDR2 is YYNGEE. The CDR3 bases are TGTGCCAGCAGCGCGGACGGGGACTCTGGAAACACCATATATTTT. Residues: CASSADGDSGNTIYF.

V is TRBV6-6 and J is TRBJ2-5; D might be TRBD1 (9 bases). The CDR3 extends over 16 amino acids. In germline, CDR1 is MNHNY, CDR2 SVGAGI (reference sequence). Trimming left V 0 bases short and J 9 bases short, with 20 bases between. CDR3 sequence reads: CASSYSTDRGAGAQYF. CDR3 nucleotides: TGTGCCAGCAGTTACTCTACGGACAGGGGAGCGGGGGCCCAGTACTTC.

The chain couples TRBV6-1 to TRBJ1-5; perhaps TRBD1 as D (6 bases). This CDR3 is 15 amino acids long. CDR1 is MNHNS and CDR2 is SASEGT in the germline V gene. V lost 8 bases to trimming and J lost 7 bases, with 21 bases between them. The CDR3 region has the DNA TGTGCCAGCCGTTTCACCACTGGACAGCCCCAGCCCCAGCATTTT. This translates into CASRFTTGQPQPQHF.

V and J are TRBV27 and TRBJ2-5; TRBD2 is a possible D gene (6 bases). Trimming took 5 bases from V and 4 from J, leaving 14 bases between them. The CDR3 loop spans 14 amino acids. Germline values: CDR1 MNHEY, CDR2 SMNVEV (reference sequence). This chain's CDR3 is CASSPLEGGETQYF. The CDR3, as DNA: TGTGCCAGCAGTCCCCTCGAGGGAGGAGAGACCCAGTACTTC.

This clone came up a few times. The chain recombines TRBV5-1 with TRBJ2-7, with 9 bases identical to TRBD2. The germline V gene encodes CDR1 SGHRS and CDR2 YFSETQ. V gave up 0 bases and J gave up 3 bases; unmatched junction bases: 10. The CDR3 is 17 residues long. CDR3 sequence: CASSLVLAGEGFYEQYF. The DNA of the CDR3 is TGCGCCAGCAGCTTGGTGTTAGCGGGAGAGGGCTTCTACGAGCAGTACTTC.

CDR3: CASSFHRDRDYEQYF. The DNA of the CDR3 is TGTGCCAGCAGTTTTCACCGCGACAGGGACTACGAGCAGTACTTC. The rearrangement links TRBV28 to TRBJ2-7; 7 nucleotides agree with TRBD1. The CDR3 runs 15 residues. V trimming: 3 bases; J trimming: 3 bases; junction bases outside the gene matches: 8. The germline V gene encodes CDR1 MDHEN and CDR2 SYDVKM.

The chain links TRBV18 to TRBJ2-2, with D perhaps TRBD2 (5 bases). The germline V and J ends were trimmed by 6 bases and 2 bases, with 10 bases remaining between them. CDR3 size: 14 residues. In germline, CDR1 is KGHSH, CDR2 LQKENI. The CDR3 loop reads CASSVGKNTGELFF. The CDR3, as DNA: TGTGCCAGCTCGGTCGGGAAAAACACCGGGGAGCTGTTTTTT.

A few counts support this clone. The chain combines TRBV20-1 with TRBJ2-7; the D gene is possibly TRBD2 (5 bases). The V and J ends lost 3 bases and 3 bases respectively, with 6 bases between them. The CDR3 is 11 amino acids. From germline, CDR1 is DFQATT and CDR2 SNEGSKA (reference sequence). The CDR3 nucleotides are TGCAGTGCTAGTCGGGACTACGAGCAGTACTTC. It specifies CSASRDYEQYF.

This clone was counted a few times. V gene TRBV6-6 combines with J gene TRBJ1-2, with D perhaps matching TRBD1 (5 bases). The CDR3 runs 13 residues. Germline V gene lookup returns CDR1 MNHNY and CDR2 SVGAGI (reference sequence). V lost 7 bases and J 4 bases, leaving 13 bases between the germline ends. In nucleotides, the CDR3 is TGTGCCAGCACGGAGACAGCCCCCTATGGCTACACCTTC. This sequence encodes CASTETAPYGYTF.

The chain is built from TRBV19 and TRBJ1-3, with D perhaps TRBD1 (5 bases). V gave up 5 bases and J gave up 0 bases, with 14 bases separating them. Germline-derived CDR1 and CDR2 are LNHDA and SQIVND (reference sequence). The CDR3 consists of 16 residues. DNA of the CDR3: TGTGCCAGTAGTGCCCCGGGCAGGGCCTCTGGAAACACCATATATTTT. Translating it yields CASSAPGRASGNTIYF.

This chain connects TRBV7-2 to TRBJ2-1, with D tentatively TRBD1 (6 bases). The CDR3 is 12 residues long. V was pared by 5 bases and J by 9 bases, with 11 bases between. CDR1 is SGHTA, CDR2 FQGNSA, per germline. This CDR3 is CASSLKGVEQFF. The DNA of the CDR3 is TGTGCCAGCAGCCTAAAGGGGGTTGAGCAGTTCTTC.